This TCR beta chain was sequenced in a study of T cell responses to AZD1222 COVID-19 vaccine. Study summary: Recipients boosted at about 4 weeks or about 12 weeks are pooled. Findings and limits, study-wide: Distributed over spike, vaccine-associated CD4 TCRs predominated at 160-218 and 743-854. Mostly white British, mostly female donors; authors suggested clonal diversity may be underestimated. Repertoires were obtained solely post-peak T cell response.

This CDR3 contains 18 residues. Per the germline V gene, CDR1 is LGHDT and CDR2 is YNNKEL (reference sequence). With V trimmed by 0 bases and J by 2 bases, 4 bases remained unmatched. Concerning this clone itself: The antigen remains unidentified.

Sequenced by immunoSEQ multiplex PCR; TCRdb stores in-frame clones only, minus some. The sample carries about 260,000 clones, approximately 95% recorded once. The TCR was taken from an adult in good health. V and J are TRBV3-1 (or the pseudogene TRBV3-2) and TRBJ2-1; 13 nucleotides agree with TRBD2. The sample in question was peripheral blood, obtained on day 0 of AZD1222 vaccination. The CDR3 DNA reads as TGTGCCAGCAGCCAAGAGGGACTAGCGGGGCCTCCCTACAATGAGCAGTTCTTC. Translating gives CASSQEGLAGPPYNEQFF.